This TCR beta chain appears in the sequencing data of a study of metastatic and nonmetastatic thyroid tumors. Whole-study context: A comparison of repertoires was made across blood and tumor or nodule tissue from malignant and benign thyroid patients. Broader study findings: Across blood and tumor, TCR beta diversity in malignant thyroid tumors was reportedly significantly higher than in benign nodules.

All patients were treatment-naive before thyroid surgery. Per the germline V gene, CDR1 is MNHNS and CDR2 is SASEGT. This CDR3 contains 15 residues. With 6 bases removed from V and 1 base from J, the gap between germline ends came to 12 bases. Per the authors' pipeline: CDR3 was compared across clinicopathological groups, and the resulting differences were used to build a distant-metastasis classifier for papillary thyroid cancer. TCRdb re-clonotyped the PCR reads via MiXCR. TCRdb's processing, not the study's, gives the V and J calls here. The repertoire has tens of thousands of clones, 15% to 20% of them found once; the top ten carry 22%. By frequency in the sample, this clone is medium-sized. The antigen remains undetermined.

The TCR was taken from a female donor with papillary thyroid cancer or a benign thyroid nodule (not recorded which). Some clones in this sample may be carry-over from other donors' samples. The chain has TRBV6-1 and TRBJ2-2; TRBD2 might be the D (5 bases). Sample: blood. CDR3 loop: CASSDVAGNTGELFF. The CDR3 DNA is TGTGCCAGCAGCGACGTGGCGGGGAACACCGGGGAGCTGTTTTTT.